This is a list of T cell receptor beta chains from one sample in a study of T cells in localized non-small cell lung cancer. Assay: immunoSEQ multiplex PCR; the TCRdb copy retains only in-frame clones and omits some. This repertoire shows more than 8,000 clones, 55% to 75% found once; its top ten account for roughly 7.4%. The starting material was lymph node tissue, obtained before any cancer treatment. The receptors derive from a male donor aged 60 or over with stage I squamous cell lung carcinoma. CDR3s include the opening cysteine and the closing phenylalanine or tryptophan. D genes are given only for firm matches. Part of the rows lack a size; the others show once, few, many or a class for expanded clones.

d_call: NA; v_call: TRBV11-3; clone_size: few; cdr3_length: 14; j_call: TRBJ1-1; cdr3_aa: CASSSGVRFTEAFF; cdr3_nt: TGTGCCAGCAGCTCAGGGGTTCGCTTCACTGAAGCTTTCTTT
d_call: NA; v_call: TRBV7-2; clone_size: few; cdr3_length: 14; j_call: TRBJ2-7; cdr3_aa: CASSLGSAGNEQYF; cdr3_nt: TGTGCCAGCAGCTTAGGGTCCGCAGGCAACGAGCAGTACTTC
d_call: NA; v_call: TRBV18; clone_size: NA; cdr3_length: 14; j_call: TRBJ2-5; cdr3_aa: CASSPPDSGATQYF; cdr3_nt: TGTGCCAGCTCACCACCGGACAGCGGCGCGACCCAGTACTTC
d_call: NA; v_call: TRBV11-3; clone_size: NA; cdr3_length: 14; j_call: TRBJ2-7; cdr3_aa: CASSSVQEAAEQYF; cdr3_nt: TGTGCCAGCAGCTCAGTACAGGAGGCCGCCGAGCAGTACTTC
d_call: NA; v_call: TRBV6-8; clone_size: NA; cdr3_length: 13; j_call: TRBJ2-2; cdr3_aa: CASSPGTSGELFF; cdr3_nt: TGTGCCAGCAGTCCCGGGACATCCGGGGAGCTGTTTTTT
d_call: NA; v_call: TRBV14; clone_size: NA; cdr3_length: 12; j_call: TRBJ1-3; cdr3_aa: CASSKTLDTIYF; cdr3_nt: TGTGCCAGCAGCAAGACACTCGACACCATATATTTT
d_call: NA; v_call: TRBV19; clone_size: few; cdr3_length: 12; j_call: TRBJ2-2; cdr3_aa: CASKQRTGELFF; cdr3_nt: TGTGCCAGTAAACAGAGGACCGGGGAGCTGTTTTTT
d_call: NA; v_call: TRBV19; clone_size: NA; cdr3_length: 11; j_call: TRBJ2-1; cdr3_aa: CASSTPYEQFF; cdr3_nt: TGTGCCAGTAGTACCCCTTATGAGCAGTTCTTC
d_call: NA; v_call: TRBV18; clone_size: NA; cdr3_length: 13; j_call: TRBJ2-2; cdr3_aa: CASSPPSVGELFF; cdr3_nt: TGTGCCAGCTCACCACCGAGCGTAGGGGAGCTGTTTTTT
d_call: NA; v_call: TRBV11-3; clone_size: NA; cdr3_length: 16; j_call: TRBJ1-1; cdr3_aa: CASSFKRQGGKTEAFF; cdr3_nt: TGTGCCAGCAGCTTCAAGCGACAAGGAGGCAAGACTGAAGCTTTCTTT
d_call: NA; v_call: TRBV18; clone_size: NA; cdr3_length: 13; j_call: TRBJ1-5; cdr3_aa: CASSQGRNQPQHF; cdr3_nt: TGTGCCAGCTCACAGGGGAGGAATCAGCCCCAGCATTTT
d_call: TRBD1; v_call: TRBV19; clone_size: NA; cdr3_length: 14; j_call: TRBJ1-2; cdr3_aa: CASTPRDRVDGYTF; cdr3_nt: TGTGCCAGTACCCCCCGGGACAGGGTAGATGGCTACACCTTC
d_call: NA; v_call: TRBV19; clone_size: NA; cdr3_length: 12; j_call: TRBJ2-7; cdr3_aa: CASSPGPYEQYF; cdr3_nt: TGTGCCAGTAGTCCCGGCCCCTACGAGCAGTACTTC
d_call: NA; v_call: TRBV28; clone_size: NA; cdr3_length: 15; j_call: TRBJ1-5; cdr3_aa: CASSLTHQVNQPQHF; cdr3_nt: TGTGCCAGCAGCCTCACTCATCAGGTTAATCAGCCCCAGCATTTT
d_call: TRBD2; v_call: TRBV25-1; clone_size: NA; cdr3_length: 13; j_call: TRBJ2-7; cdr3_aa: CASVGGGSYEQYF; cdr3_nt: TGTGCCAGTGTCGGCGGGGGCTCCTACGAGCAGTACTTC
d_call: NA; v_call: TRBV1; clone_size: few; cdr3_length: 15; j_call: TRBJ2-2; cdr3_aa: CASSQENRYTGELFF; cdr3_nt: TGCGCCAGCAGCCAAGAAAATCGGTACACCGGGGAGCTGTTTTTT
d_call: TRBD1; v_call: TRBV6-8; clone_size: few; cdr3_length: 16; j_call: TRBJ1-2; cdr3_aa: CAIRRQGGPTNYGYTF; cdr3_nt: TGTGCCATCAGGCGACAGGGGGGCCCCACTAACTATGGCTACACCTTC
d_call: NA; v_call: TRBV6-7; clone_size: NA; cdr3_length: 13; j_call: TRBJ1-1; cdr3_aa: CASSGKGNTEAFF; cdr3_nt: TGTGCCAGCAGTGGTAAGGGGAACACTGAAGCTTTCTTT
d_call: TRBD2; v_call: TRBV11-3; clone_size: few; cdr3_length: 14; j_call: TRBJ2-3; cdr3_aa: CASSHSGRADTQYF; cdr3_nt: TGTGCCAGCAGCCATAGCGGGAGGGCAGATACGCAGTATTTT
d_call: TRBD1; v_call: TRBV30; clone_size: NA; cdr3_length: 14; j_call: TRBJ1-2; cdr3_aa: CAWSVNQGAYGYTF; cdr3_nt: TGTGCCTGGAGTGTAAACCAGGGGGCCTATGGCTACACCTTC
d_call: TRBD2; v_call: TRBV19; clone_size: NA; cdr3_length: 15; j_call: TRBJ2-3; cdr3_aa: CARPGLAGGLDTQYF; cdr3_nt: TGTGCCAGACCGGGACTAGCGGGAGGTCTAGATACACAGTATTTT
d_call: TRBD2; v_call: TRBV29-1; clone_size: NA; cdr3_length: 15; j_call: TRBJ2-5; cdr3_aa: CSVSRGAVQQETQYF; cdr3_nt: TGCAGCGTTTCGCGGGGGGCGGTTCAGCAAGAGACCCAGTACTTC
d_call: TRBD2; v_call: TRBV5-1; clone_size: once; cdr3_length: 16; j_call: TRBJ2-1; cdr3_aa: CASSRNPASGDNEQFF; cdr3_nt: TGCGCCAGCAGCCGCAACCCGGCTAGCGGTGACAATGAGCAGTTCTTC
d_call: TRBD2; v_call: TRBV11-3; clone_size: medium-sized; cdr3_length: 15; j_call: TRBJ2-1; cdr3_aa: CASSGLAAGAHEQFF; cdr3_nt: TGTGCCAGCAGCGGGCTAGCGGCCGGAGCCCATGAGCAGTTCTTC
d_call: NA; v_call: TRBV12-5; clone_size: NA; cdr3_length: 18; j_call: TRBJ1-5; cdr3_aa: CASGLEKVGRGFNQPQHF; cdr3_nt: TGTGCTAGTGGTTTGGAAAAGGTAGGCAGGGGATTCAATCAGCCCCAGCATTTT
d_call: TRBD1; v_call: TRBV18; clone_size: NA; cdr3_length: 15; j_call: TRBJ2-7; cdr3_aa: CASSPLETGGAEQYF; cdr3_nt: TGTGCCAGCTCACCGTTGGAGACAGGGGGCGCCGAGCAGTACTTC
d_call: NA; v_call: TRBV25-1; clone_size: NA; cdr3_length: 14; j_call: TRBJ2-7; cdr3_aa: CASSERPGFGEQYF; cdr3_nt: TGTGCCAGCAGTGAAAGGCCCGGTTTCGGCGAGCAGTACTTC
d_call: TRBD2; v_call: TRBV18; clone_size: NA; cdr3_length: 16; j_call: TRBJ2-7; cdr3_aa: CASSTKGRGPTNEQYF; cdr3_nt: TGTGCCAGCTCAACCAAAGGGAGGGGACCTACCAACGAGCAGTACTTC
d_call: TRBD1; v_call: TRBV11-3; clone_size: medium-sized; cdr3_length: 14; j_call: TRBJ1-1; cdr3_aa: CASSATGANTEAFF; cdr3_nt: TGTGCCAGCAGCGCGACAGGGGCTAACACTGAAGCTTTCTTT
d_call: NA; v_call: TRBV11-3; clone_size: few; cdr3_length: 15; j_call: TRBJ2-1; cdr3_aa: CASSLLTDGYNEQFF; cdr3_nt: TGTGCCAGCAGCTTATTGACTGATGGGTACAATGAGCAGTTCTTC
d_call: TRBD2; v_call: TRBV28; clone_size: NA; cdr3_length: 14; j_call: TRBJ2-1; cdr3_aa: CASEIAGGINEQFF; cdr3_nt: TGTGCCAGCGAGATCGCGGGAGGGATAAATGAGCAGTTCTTC